Listed here are 21 T cell receptor beta chains from one sample, sequenced in a study of T cells after yellow fever vaccination (dated by TCRdb to about 2019). Preparation of the library involved 5' RACE. Instrument used: Illumina HiSeq 2500. In TCRdb, the public reads were trimmed at Q25 with fastp and aligned with MiXCR, with productive beta chains retained. One record per CDR3 amino acid sequence lists the most common genes and DNA. This sample has about 630,000 distinct CDR3 sequences in its table, and approximately 13% of those were observed once. The ten largest clones represent under 15% of the sample. Sample treatment or condition, as interpreted from the label and publication: live attenuated yellow fever vaccine strain. Sequenced material: PBMCs, taken on the day of the yellow fever booster vaccination. All receptors derive from a man aged 25-45 years who received the YFV17D yellow fever vaccine.

This chain joins TRBV7-6 and TRBJ2-1, with 10 bases aligning to TRBD2. With 10 bases clipped from V and 10 bases from J, the junction kept 7 bases outside the gene matches. Germline V gene sequence: CDR1 SGHVS, CDR2 FNYEAQ. The CDR3 length is 12 residues. The CDR3 DNA reads as TGTGCCATCACTAGCGGGAATCGGGAGCAGTTCTTC. Its translation: CAITSGNREQFF.

V gene TRBV27 combines with J gene TRBJ2-6, with D perhaps matching TRBD1 (5 bases). Trimming removed 0 bases at V and 2 bases at J, with 11 bases between. CDR1 is MNHEY, CDR2 SMNVEV, per germline (reference sequence). CDR3 size: 17 residues. DNA for the CDR3: TGTGCCAGCAGTTTATCGTACAGGCCCGCTGGGGCCAACGTCCTGACTTTC. Its protein is CASSLSYRPAGANVLTF.

The rearrangement joins TRBV11-3 to TRBJ2-1; D is perhaps TRBD2 (6 bases). Germline V gene sequence: CDR1 SGHNT, CDR2 YENEEA. The CDR3 is 16 amino acids. Trimming removed 4 bases from V and 2 bases from J, with 15 bases in between. CDR3 nucleotides: TGTGCCAGCAGCTCGGAGGCAAGCGGGCCCTACAATGAGCAGTTCTTC. This encodes CASSSEASGPYNEQFF.

There are a few counts of this clonotype. The rearrangement links TRBV18 to TRBJ1-1, with D perhaps matching TRBD1 (5 bases). This CDR3 has 14 residues. Trimming cost V 0 bases and J 0 bases, with 5 bases left between them. The germline CDR1 and CDR2 sequences are KGHSH and LQKENI. The CDR3 DNA reads as TGTGCCAGCTCACCACCGGGGGTGAACACTGAAGCTTTCTTT. Its translation is CASSPPGVNTEAFF.

CDR3 nucleotide sequence: TGCAGTGCTAGGGGGGCCGAGGGGTCCTACAATGAGCAGTTCTTC. This encodes CSARGAEGSYNEQFF. This rearrangement joins TRBV20-1 to TRBJ2-1; the D gene is possibly TRBD1 (6 bases). CDR1 and CDR2 from the germline V gene are DFQATT and SNEGSKA (reference sequence). V dropped 3 bases and J dropped 1 base, with 13 bases sitting between them. This CDR3 is 15 amino acids long.

At least ten counts were recorded for this clonotype. This chain joins TRBV7-2 and TRBJ2-3, with D unresolved. Trimming removed 1 base from V and 2 bases from J, with 4 bases in between. Germline loops: CDR1 SGHTA, CDR2 FQGNSA. This CDR3 has 13 amino acids. This CDR3 is CASSLGHTDTQYF. In nucleotides, the CDR3 is TGTGCCAGCAGCTTAGGGCACACAGATACGCAGTATTTT. Complete variable domain (other parts from reference TRBV7-2 and TRBJ2-3): GAGVSQSPSNKVTEKGKDVELRCDPISGHTALYWYRQSLGQGLEFLIYFQGNSAPDKSGLPSDRFSAERTGGSVSTLTIQRTQQEDSAVYLCASSLGHTDTQYFGPGTRLTVL.

This clonotype turned up a few times. V and J are TRBV5-1 and TRBJ2-5; TRBD1 matches at 8 bases. Trimming at V came to 4 bases and at J to 0 bases, leaving 5 bases not matched to a gene. Germline V gene sequence: CDR1 SGHRS, CDR2 YFSETQ. The length of the CDR3 is 15 residues. CDR3: CASSLGQGDQETQYF. The CDR3 nucleotides are TGCGCCAGCAGCCTCGGACAGGGCGACCAAGAGACCCAGTACTTC.

This rearrangement joins TRBV6-2 or TRBV6-3 to TRBJ2-7; possible D gene TRBD1, 6 bases. The CDR3 has 13 amino acids. Germline V gene data show CDR1 as MNHEY and CDR2 as SVGEGT. V dropped 4 bases and J dropped 5 bases, with 12 bases sitting between them. The CDR3 bases are TGTGCCAGCAGTTCTCCACGGGACAACGAGCAGTACTTC. Protein: CASSSPRDNEQYF.

This clonotype was seen more than once but under ten times. The chain links TRBV7-2 to TRBJ2-2, with TRBD1 as a possible D gene (5 bases). This CDR3 spans 16 amino acids. Trimming cost V 1 base and J 0 bases, with 9 bases left between them. Germline lookup yields CDR1 SGHTA and CDR2 FQGNSA. DNA for the CDR3: TGTGCCAGCAGCTTAGGCGCAGGGCCGAACACCGGGGAGCTGTTTTTT. Translated, it gives CASSLGAGPNTGELFF.

V is TRBV5-4 and J is TRBJ2-1; 7 bases are shared with TRBD1. Germline V gives CDR1 SGHNT, CDR2 YYREEE (reference sequence). The V segment lost 3 bases and the J segment 0 bases; nucleotides outside the gene matches: 3. The CDR3 is 15 residues long. CDR3 DNA sequence: TGTGCCAGCAGCTGGGACAGAAGCTCCTACAATGAGCAGTTCTTC. Its protein product is CASSWDRSSYNEQFF.

This clonotype occurred a few times. The rearrangement links TRBV28 to TRBJ1-2; a weak D match, TRBD1 (6 bases). With 5 bases removed from V and 9 bases from J, the gap between germline ends came to 28 bases. This CDR3 is 17 amino acids long. Germline CDR1 and CDR2: MDHEN and SYDVKM. The DNA of the CDR3 is TGTGCCAGCAGTCCCTTGGGGGGAACGCGACCAACAGGGAGCTACACCTTC. Translation: CASSPLGGTRPTGSYTF.

V gene TRBV6-6 combines with J gene TRBJ2-1, with D perhaps matching TRBD1 or TRBD2 (5 bases each). This CDR3 comprises 13 residues. With 2 bases removed from V and 6 bases from J, the gap between germline ends came to 8 bases. The germline V gene encodes CDR1 MNHNY and CDR2 SVGAGI (reference sequence). In DNA form, the CDR3 reads TGTGCCAGCAGTTACCCTGGGGGCAATGAGCAGTTCTTC. Amino acids: CASSYPGGNEQFF.

The chain carries TRBV7-2 and TRBJ2-1; 7 positions agree with TRBD2. The germline gives CDR1 SGHTA, CDR2 FQGNSA. V lost 5 bases to trimming and J lost 0 bases; unmatched junction nucleotides: 7. This CDR3 is built from 16 residues. DNA for the CDR3: TGTGCCAGCAGCGCCTCTAGCGGCAGCTCCTACAATGAGCAGTTCTTC. Encoded protein: CASSASSGSSYNEQFF.

This clonotype was counted ten times or more. The chain recombines TRBV3-1 with TRBJ2-2, with D maybe TRBD2 (6 bases). Between the trimmed V and J ends, which lost 3 bases and 7 bases, there was a span of 9 bases. Germline lookup yields CDR1 LGHDT and CDR2 YNNKEL (reference sequence). The CDR3 covers 13 residues. CDR3: CASSHGSNGELFF. The CDR3, as DNA: TGTGCCAGCAGCCACGGGAGTAACGGGGAGCTGTTTTTT.

This chain connects TRBV20-1 to TRBJ2-1; the match to TRBD1 covers 7 bases. Germline V gene sequence: CDR1 DFQATT, CDR2 SNEGSKA (reference sequence). The CDR3 runs to 12 residues. V trimming: 8 bases; J trimming: 10 bases; junction bases outside the gene matches: 11. DNA of the CDR3: TGCAGTCCACTGAGACAGGGTCAAGAGCAGTTCTTC. It translates to CSPLRQGQEQFF.

In this sample, this clonotype turned up many times. The chain has TRBV5-1 and TRBJ2-5; D is undetermined. The CDR3 contains 11 residues. V was shortened by 4 bases and J by 6 bases, with 7 bases between the two germline ends. CDR1 and CDR2 (germline): SGHRS, YFSETQ. CDR3 region: CASSIDKTQYF. The CDR3 nucleotides read TGCGCCAGCAGCATCGATAAGACCCAGTACTTC.

Ten or more counts support this clonotype. The rearrangement joins TRBV7-3 to TRBJ2-3, with 10 nucleotides matching TRBD2. Trimming at V came to 3 bases and at J to 0 bases, leaving 3 bases not matched to a gene. CDR3 length equals 16 residues. In germline, CDR1 is SGHTA, CDR2 FQGTGA. The CDR3 loop is CASSFTSGTSTDTQYF. In nucleotides, the CDR3 is TGTGCCAGCAGCTTCACTAGCGGGACCAGCACAGATACGCAGTATTTT. The full variable domain, completed using reference TRBV7-3 and TRBJ2-3, is GAGVSQTPSNKVTEKGKYVELRCDPISGHTALYWYRQSLGQGPEFLIYFQGTGAADDSGLPNDRFFAVRPEGSVSTLKIQRTERGDSAVYLCASSFTSGTSTDTQYFGPGTRLTVL.

The rearrangement uses TRBV7-3 and TRBJ1-1; D gene uncertain. The V end lost 3 bases, the J end lost 3 bases, and 8 bases lay between the germline ends. CDR3 length: 13 amino acids. Germline V gene sequence: CDR1 SGHTA, CDR2 FQGTGA. DNA of the CDR3: TGTGCCAGCAGCTTTTATAGGGACACTGAAGCTTTCTTT. Its translation is CASSFYRDTEAFF. Based on the CDR3 plus reference TRBV7-3 and TRBJ1-1, the full variable domain is GAGVSQTPSNKVTEKGKYVELRCDPISGHTALYWYRQSLGQGPEFLIYFQGTGAADDSGLPNDRFFAVRPEGSVSTLKIQRTERGDSAVYLCASSFYRDTEAFFGQGTRLTVV.

The sample holds a few counts of this clonotype. This chain connects TRBV9 to TRBJ1-5, with TRBD1 as a possible D gene (6 bases). The CDR3 covers 14 residues. V dropped 2 bases and J dropped 9 bases, with 15 bases sitting between them. The germline CDR1 and CDR2 sequences are SGDLS and YYNGEE. In DNA form, the CDR3 reads TGTGCCAGCAGCGTCCAGGGGTACGGTTCGCCCCAGCATTTT. Amino acid sequence: CASSVQGYGSPQHF.

This clonotype turned up a few times. The chain is built from TRBV20-1 and TRBJ2-5; TRBD2 is a possible D gene (6 bases). In germline, CDR1 is DFQATT, CDR2 SNEGSKA (reference sequence). The length of the CDR3 is 13 residues. With 0 bases removed from V and 5 bases from J, the gap between germline ends came to 10 bases. CDR3 sequence reads: CSARETSWETQYF. In DNA form, the CDR3 reads TGCAGTGCTAGAGAGACTAGTTGGGAGACCCAGTACTTC.

This chain links TRBV6-5 with TRBJ2-4, with D unresolved. Trimming removed 5 bases from V and 5 bases from J, with 13 bases in between. The CDR3 is 14 residues long. Per the germline V gene, CDR1 is MNHEY and CDR2 is SVGAGI. The chain's CDR3 is CASSHVGNQNIQYF. The CDR3 region has the DNA TGTGCCAGCAGTCACGTCGGCAACCAAAACATTCAGTACTTC.